Listed below are T cell receptor beta chains from one sample, sequenced in a study of T cells in localized non-small cell lung cancer. Assay used: immunoSEQ multiplex PCR; TCRdb lists only in-frame clones, some missing. Altogether roughly 40,000 clones are present, around 87% being singletons, with the ten largest covering about 4%. Source: peripheral blood, taken before any cancer treatment. The receptors originated from a man aged 18-49 years with stage I lung adenocarcinoma. CDR3s include the opening cysteine and the closing phenylalanine or tryptophan. Each record gives: D gene, J gene, V gene, CDR3 protein. D genes are given only for firm matches.

. TRBJ2-2 TRBV11-1 CASSPFARNTGELFF
TRBD1 TRBJ2-2 TRBV7-3 CASSSRTGERTGELFF
TRBD2 TRBJ2-1 TRBV7-6 CASSYPSGGVNEQFF
. TRBJ2-7 TRBV12-2 CASRLLGGRDPAYEQYF
. TRBJ1-4 TRBV9 CASSGQPTNEKLFF
TRBD1 TRBJ1-1 TRBV27 CASKGQVNTEAFF
TRBD1 TRBJ1-1 TRBV28 CASSLWGTGITAEAFF
. TRBJ2-7 TRBV12-5 CASGPQQGYEQYF
. TRBJ1-5 TRBV7-7 CASSSQENQPQHF
. TRBJ1-2 TRBV30 CAWSATGDGYTF
. TRBJ2-3 TRBV7-9 CASSLVRGFTDTQYF
TRBD1 TRBJ2-3 TRBV11-2 CASSLTGGTDTQYF
. . TRBV7-2 CASSREVGEQYF
TRBD1 TRBJ1-5 TRBV12-5 CASQTGGNQPQHF
. TRBJ1-1 TRBV30 CAWKVTVTSQEAFF
. TRBJ1-5 TRBV5-4 CASSRGVNQPQHF
. TRBJ1-2 TRBV10-3 CAISESASNYGYTF
TRBD1 TRBJ1-1 TRBV9 CASSFGTGDPWNAFF
. TRBJ1-2 TRBV12-5 CASGLLRLKTDFYGYTF
TRBD2 TRBJ2-2 TRBV5-4 CASSLSYGGANTGELFF
. TRBJ2-5 TRBV4-1 CASSQGRMEETQYF
. TRBJ1-2 TRBV28 CASSSLFGDGDYGYTF
TRBD2 TRBJ2-3 TRBV4-2 CASSQDSSAGGLPDTQYF
TRBD1 TRBJ2-7 TRBV13 CASSPLRDSESYEQYF
. TRBJ1-5 TRBV6-5 CASSYSNSGDQPQHF
TRBD1 TRBJ1-6 TRBV6-5 CASSRSGTGVSPLHF
. TRBJ2-3 TRBV7-9 CASSLTPSADTQYF
. TRBJ1-1 TRBV19 CASSMGGNTEAFF
TRBD2 TRBJ2-1 TRBV5-4 CASSVSGVKYNEQFF
. TRBJ2-2 TRBV7-2 CASSLRQGNTGELFF
. TRBJ1-1 TRBV14 CASSRGRVWTEAFF
TRBD1 TRBJ1-2 TRBV6-5 CASSYEAGGFGYGYTF
. TRBJ2-5 TRBV7-9 CASSLGWTDQETQYF
TRBD1 TRBJ2-1 TRBV4-1 CASSQEGRDRSWVEQFF
TRBD2 TRBJ2-1 TRBV7-6 CASSPLAGGLGEQFF
. TRBJ1-4 TRBV27 CASRPTRGTNEKLFF
TRBD1 TRBJ2-5 TRBV7-9 CASSAFFGTGSSETQYF
. TRBJ1-3 TRBV19 CASSNRISGNTIYF
. TRBJ2-2 TRBV6-5 CASRAGAGNTGELFF
. TRBJ1-3 TRBV7-3 CASSLNGGNTIYF
. TRBJ1-1 TRBV7-9 CATLPPLNTEAFF
. TRBJ1-1 TRBV2 CATETGGGEAFF
TRBD1 TRBJ1-1 TRBV6-5 CASSNRGRGSEAFF
TRBD1 TRBJ1-2 TRBV5-1 CASSLGQGVNYGYTF
. TRBJ1-6 TRBV6-5 CASWRDHNSPLHF
. TRBJ2-5 TRBV5-1 CASSLAQLRQETQYF
. TRBJ2-7 TRBV5-1 CASSLEFGRLYF
. TRBJ2-1 TRBV5-1 CASSLAGGGNEQFF